The clone carrying this T cell receptor beta chain was seen a handful of times. The antigen is undetermined. This sample stems from a study of T-cell memory formation after mild COVID-19. The overall study: TCR clusters mostly belonged to single donors.

Barcoded TCR alpha and TCR beta cDNA libraries with UMIs came from 5'RACE using constant-segment primers. TCRdb independently ran MiXCR on the 5' RACE reads; one entry per CDR3 protein. The table includes 110,000 or so distinct CDR3 sequences, 18% detected once. Study-level points and caveats: Some clones that responded turned up in pre-infection memory, which suggests that cross-reactive memory joined in. The CD4+ clones that contracted clustered mainly within CM and EM, and the CD8+ clones concentrated in EMRA.

The length of the CDR3 is 13 residues. Germline CDR1 and CDR2: SEHNR and FQNEAQ (reference sequence). The ends were cut back, 5 bases at V and 1 base at J, with 8 bases in the middle. The sample taken for sequencing was PBMCs or a T cell subset sorted from them (not recorded which). This chain uses TRBV7-9 with TRBJ1-1, with D perhaps matching TRBD1 (6 bases). This receptor was identified in a man aged 18-30 years who had mild COVID-19 (a few samples of this study predate the infection). Cell type and time point are not known. Here the CDR3 DNA reads TGTGCCAGCAGCGCGACAGGGAACACTGAAGCTTTCTTT. Amino acid sequence: CASSATGNTEAFF.